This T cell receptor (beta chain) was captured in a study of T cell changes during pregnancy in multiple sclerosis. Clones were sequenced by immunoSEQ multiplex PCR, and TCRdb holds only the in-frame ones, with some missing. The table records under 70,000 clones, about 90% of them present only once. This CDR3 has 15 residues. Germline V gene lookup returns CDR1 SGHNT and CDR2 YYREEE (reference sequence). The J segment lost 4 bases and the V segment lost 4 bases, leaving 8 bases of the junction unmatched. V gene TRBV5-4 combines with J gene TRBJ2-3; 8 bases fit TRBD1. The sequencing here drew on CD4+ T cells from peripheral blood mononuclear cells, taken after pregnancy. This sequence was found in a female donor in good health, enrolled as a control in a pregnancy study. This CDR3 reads CASSRTGGEADTQYF. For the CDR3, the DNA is TGTGCCAGCAGCCGAACAGGGGGTGAAGCAGATACGCAGTATTTT.